This TCR beta chain appears in the sequencing data of a study of T cell changes during pregnancy in multiple sclerosis. Germline CDR1 and CDR2: SGHTA and FQGNSA. This CDR3 has 14 amino acids. Deletions cut 0 bases from V and 5 bases from J, with 10 bases between. Measured with immunoSEQ multiplex PCR; TCRdb has only the in-frame clones, and not every one. Of about 61,000 clones listed, 90% are singletons. This chain connects TRBV7-2 to TRBJ1-1; D might be TRBD1 (5 bases). The origin of this receptor is a female donor in good health, enrolled as a control in a pregnancy study. The source was peripheral blood, collected in the first trimester of pregnancy. Here the CDR3 DNA reads TGTGCCAGCAGCTTAGCGGGGGGTCGAACTGAAGCTTTCTTT. Translated, it gives CASSLAGGRTEAFF.